This TCR beta chain was recorded in a study of CD8 T cells in Susac syndrome. General study results and limits: It was acknowledged by the study that relatively few individuals were included in its TCR sequencing and HLA analysis.

CD8+ and CD4+ T cells from blood underwent TCR beta sequencing, which was carried out in a high-throughput format. Controls were healthy donors chosen to match patients in age and sex. With regard to this clonotype: Its antigen is unidentified.

With random hexamers, reverse transcription was performed on about 0.45 to 1 ug of RNA. Amplification of TCR beta CDR3 used immunoSEQ multiplex PCR across 54 Vbeta and 13 Jbeta. MiXCR, applied by TCRdb to the immunoSEQ multiplex PCR reads, yields one record per CDR3 protein. The sample consists of fewer than 250,000 distinct CDR3 sequences, around 93% of them appearing once. Germline values: CDR1 SGHAT, CDR2 FQNNGV. The CDR3 extends over 17 amino acids. J lost 1 base, V lost 3 bases, and 8 bases had no gene match. The sequenced material came from CD4+ T cells from PBMCs. The chain has TRBV11-2 and TRBJ2-2, with 7 positions matching TRBD1. The receptor comes from a human donor in good health. CDR3 sequence reads: CASSFGPTGRNTGELFF. The CDR3 coding sequence is TGTGCCAGCAGCTTTGGTCCGACAGGGCGGAACACCGGGGAGCTGTTTTTT.